This T cell receptor (beta chain) originates from a study of shared clonotypes between healthy human individuals. Study results and caveats: The study found about 5% of naive CD4 clonotypes shared across a few donors.

The authors divided CD4+ cells into CD45RA+ naive and CD45RA-negative memory subsets. The method was immunoSEQ multiplex PCR; TCRdb's version includes in-frame clones alone and lacks a portion of them. This sample has some 2,100,000 clones, with approximately 94% found just once. V was trimmed by 0 bases and J by 4 bases, leaving 6 bases between them. Germline-derived CDR1 and CDR2 are GTSNPN and SVGIG (reference sequence). The CDR3 is made up of 12 amino acids. In its sample, this clone was seen once. The antigen remains undetermined. The same CDR3 can be traced to other DNA sequences in this sample. The sequence derives from a man younger than 35 in good health. Sequencing was carried out using naive CD4+ T cells sorted from blood. This sample's subset: CD45RA+ positively selected. This chain links TRBV30 with TRBJ2-5; D is uncertain. CDR3 nucleotides: TGTGCCTGGAGTGTACGCCGAGAGACCCAGTACTTC. It encodes CAWSVRRETQYF.